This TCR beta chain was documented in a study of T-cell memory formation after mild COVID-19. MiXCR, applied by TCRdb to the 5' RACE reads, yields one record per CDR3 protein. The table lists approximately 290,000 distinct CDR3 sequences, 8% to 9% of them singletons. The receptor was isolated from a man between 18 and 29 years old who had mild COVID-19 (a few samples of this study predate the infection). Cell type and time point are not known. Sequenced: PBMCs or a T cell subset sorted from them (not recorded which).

In DNA form, the CDR3 reads TGTGCCAGCAGCCAGAGCGGGGGGGCCGCCGGGGAGCTGTTTTTT. Translating gives CASSQSGGAAGELFF. V usage is TRBV7-2 and J usage is TRBJ2-2; 10 bases match TRBD2. Trimming took 5 bases from V and 6 from J; bases not matched to a gene: 6. This CDR3 comprises 15 residues. Germline V gene lookup returns CDR1 SGHTA and CDR2 FQGNSA. Supplemented by reference TRBV7-2 and TRBJ2-2, the full variable domain reads GAGVSQSPSNKVTEKGKDVELRCDPISGHTALYWYRQSLGQGLEFLIYFQGNSAPDKSGLPSDRFSAERTGGSVSTLTIQRTQQEDSAVYLCASSQSGGAAGELFFGEGSRLTVL.